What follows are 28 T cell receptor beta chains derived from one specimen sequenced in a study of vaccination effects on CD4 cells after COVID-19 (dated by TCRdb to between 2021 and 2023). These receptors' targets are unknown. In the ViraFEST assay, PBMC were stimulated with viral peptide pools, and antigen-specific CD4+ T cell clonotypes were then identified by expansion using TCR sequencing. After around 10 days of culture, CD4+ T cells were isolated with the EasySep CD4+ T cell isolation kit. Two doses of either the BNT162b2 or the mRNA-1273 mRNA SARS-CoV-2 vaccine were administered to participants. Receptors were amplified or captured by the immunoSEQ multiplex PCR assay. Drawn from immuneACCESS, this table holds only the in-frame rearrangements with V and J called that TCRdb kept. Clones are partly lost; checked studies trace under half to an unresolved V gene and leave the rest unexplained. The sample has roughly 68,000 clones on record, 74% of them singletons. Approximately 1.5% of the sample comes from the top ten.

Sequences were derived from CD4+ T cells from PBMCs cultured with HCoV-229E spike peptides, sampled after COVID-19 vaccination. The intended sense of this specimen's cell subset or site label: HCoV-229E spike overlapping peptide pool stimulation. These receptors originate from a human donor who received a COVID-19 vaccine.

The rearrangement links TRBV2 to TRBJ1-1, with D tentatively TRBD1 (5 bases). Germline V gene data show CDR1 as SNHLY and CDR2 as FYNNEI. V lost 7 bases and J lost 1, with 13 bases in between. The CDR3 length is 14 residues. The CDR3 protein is CASTLLQGNTEAFF. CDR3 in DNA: TGTGCCAGCACCCTACTCCAGGGGAACACTGAAGCTTTCTTT.

This CDR3 reads CASSDARGGNSYEQYV. CDR3 nucleotides: TGTGCCAGCAGCGATGCCCGGGGAGGAAACTCCTACGAGCAGTACGTC. The rearrangement uses TRBV6-6 and TRBJ2-7; D is possibly TRBD2 (6 bases). Germline loops: CDR1 MNHNY, CDR2 SVGAGI (reference sequence). The CDR3 has 16 residues. V was trimmed by 6 bases and J by 0 bases, leaving 18 bases between them.

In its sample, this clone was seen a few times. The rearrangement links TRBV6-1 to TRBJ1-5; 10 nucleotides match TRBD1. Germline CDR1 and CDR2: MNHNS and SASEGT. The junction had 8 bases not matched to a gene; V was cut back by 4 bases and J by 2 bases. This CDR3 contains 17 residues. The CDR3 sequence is CASSGDRGSGGNQPQHF. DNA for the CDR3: TGTGCCAGCAGTGGGGACAGGGGATCTGGAGGCAATCAGCCCCAGCATTTT.

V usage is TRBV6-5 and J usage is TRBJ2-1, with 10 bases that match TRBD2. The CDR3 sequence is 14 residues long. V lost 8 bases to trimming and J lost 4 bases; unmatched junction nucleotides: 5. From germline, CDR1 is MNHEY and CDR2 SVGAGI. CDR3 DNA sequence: TGTGCCAGCGAGGGACTAGCGCGTTACAATGAGCAGTTCTTC. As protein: CASEGLARYNEQFF.

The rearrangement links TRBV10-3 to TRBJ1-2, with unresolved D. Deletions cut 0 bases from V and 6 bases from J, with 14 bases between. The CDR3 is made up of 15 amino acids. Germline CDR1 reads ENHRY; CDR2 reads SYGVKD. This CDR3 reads CAISESPGSRNGYTF. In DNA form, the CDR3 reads TGTGCCATCAGTGAGTCCCCGGGGTCCCGGAATGGCTACACCTTC.

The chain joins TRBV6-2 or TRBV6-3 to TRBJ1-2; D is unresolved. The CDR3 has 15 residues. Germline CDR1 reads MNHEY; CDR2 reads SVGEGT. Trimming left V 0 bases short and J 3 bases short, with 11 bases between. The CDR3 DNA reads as TGTGCCAGCAGTTACTCGGCTCTGGGTGACTATGGCTACACCTTC. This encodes CASSYSALGDYGYTF.

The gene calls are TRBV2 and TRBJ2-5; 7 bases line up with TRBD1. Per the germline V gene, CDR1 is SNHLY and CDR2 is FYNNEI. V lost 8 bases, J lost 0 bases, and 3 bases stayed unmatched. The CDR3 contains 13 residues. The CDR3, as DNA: TGTGCCAGCGGGACAGTCTACCAAGAGACCCAGTACTTC. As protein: CASGTVYQETQYF.

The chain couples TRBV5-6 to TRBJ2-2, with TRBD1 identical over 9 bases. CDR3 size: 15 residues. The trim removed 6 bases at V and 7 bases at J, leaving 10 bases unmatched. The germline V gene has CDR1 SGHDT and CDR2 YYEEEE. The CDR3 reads CASTGTGRGNGELFF. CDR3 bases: TGTGCCAGCACCGGGACAGGGCGAGGAAACGGGGAGCTGTTTTTT.

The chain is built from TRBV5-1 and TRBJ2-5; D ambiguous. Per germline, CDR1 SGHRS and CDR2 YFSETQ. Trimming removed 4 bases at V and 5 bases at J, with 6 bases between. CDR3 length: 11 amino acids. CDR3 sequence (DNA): TGCGCCAGCAGCCTTTACGAGACCCAGTACTTC. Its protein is CASSLYETQYF.

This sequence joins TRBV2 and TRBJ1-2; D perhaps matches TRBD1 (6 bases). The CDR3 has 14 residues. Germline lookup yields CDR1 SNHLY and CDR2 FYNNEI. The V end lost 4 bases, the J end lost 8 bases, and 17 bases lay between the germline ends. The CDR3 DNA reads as TGTGCCAGCAGTGTATACAGGGAGTACGACGGCTACACCTTC. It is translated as CASSVYREYDGYTF.

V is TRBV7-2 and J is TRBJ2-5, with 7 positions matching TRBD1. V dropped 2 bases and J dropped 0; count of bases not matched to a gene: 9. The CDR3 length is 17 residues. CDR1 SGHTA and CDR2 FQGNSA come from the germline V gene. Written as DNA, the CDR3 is TGTGCCAGCAGCTTAATTGGGACAGTAAGGTACCAAGAGACCCAGTACTTC. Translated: CASSLIGTVRYQETQYF.

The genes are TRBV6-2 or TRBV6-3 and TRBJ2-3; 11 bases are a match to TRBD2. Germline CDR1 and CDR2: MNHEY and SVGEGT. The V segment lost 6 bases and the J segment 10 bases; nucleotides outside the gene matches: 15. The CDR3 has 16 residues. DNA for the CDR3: TGTGCCAGCAGCCGAACGGGGCTAGCGGGGGGAACGGCGCAGTATTTT. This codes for CASSRTGLAGGTAQYF.

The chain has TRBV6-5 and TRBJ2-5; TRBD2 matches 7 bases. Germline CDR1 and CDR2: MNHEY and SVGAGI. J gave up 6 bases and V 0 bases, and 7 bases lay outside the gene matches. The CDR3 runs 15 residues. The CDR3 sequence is CASSYSSGEGKTQYF. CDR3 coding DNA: TGTGCCAGCAGTTACTCGTCCGGGGAGGGAAAGACCCAGTACTTC.

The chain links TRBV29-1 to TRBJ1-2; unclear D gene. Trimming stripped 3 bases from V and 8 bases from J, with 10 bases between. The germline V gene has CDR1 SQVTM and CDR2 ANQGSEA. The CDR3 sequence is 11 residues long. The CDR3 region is CSVELGYGYTF. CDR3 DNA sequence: TGCAGCGTTGAGTTGGGGTACGGCTACACCTTC.

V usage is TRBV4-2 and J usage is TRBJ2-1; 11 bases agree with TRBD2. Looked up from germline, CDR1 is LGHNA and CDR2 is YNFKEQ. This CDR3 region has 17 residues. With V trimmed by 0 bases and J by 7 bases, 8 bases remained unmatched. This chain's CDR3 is CASSQERVAGGGNEQFF. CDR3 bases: TGTGCCAGCAGCCAAGAGAGGGTAGCGGGGGGGGGAAATGAGCAGTTCTTC.

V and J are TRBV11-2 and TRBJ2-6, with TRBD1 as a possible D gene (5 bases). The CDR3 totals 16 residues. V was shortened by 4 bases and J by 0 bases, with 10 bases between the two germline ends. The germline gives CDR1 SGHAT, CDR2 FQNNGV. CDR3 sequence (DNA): TGTGCCAGCAGCTCTGACAGTAACTCTGGGGCCAACGTCCTGACTTTC. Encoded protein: CASSSDSNSGANVLTF.

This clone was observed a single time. CDR3 loop: CASSRLGTGYNEQFF. The CDR3, as DNA: TGTGCCAGCAGCCGCCTCGGGACAGGATACAATGAGCAGTTCTTC. V usage is TRBV7-3 and J usage is TRBJ2-1; 8 nucleotides match TRBD1. CDR1 and CDR2 (germline): SGHTA, FQGTGA. The CDR3 length is 15 residues. V lost 5 bases, J lost 4 bases, and 7 bases stayed unmatched.

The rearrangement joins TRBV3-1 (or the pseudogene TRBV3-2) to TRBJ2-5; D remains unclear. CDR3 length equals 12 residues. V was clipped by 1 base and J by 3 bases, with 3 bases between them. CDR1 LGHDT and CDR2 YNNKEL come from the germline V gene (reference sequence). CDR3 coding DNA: TGTGCCAGCAGCCAAGCAGAAGAGACCCAGTACTTC. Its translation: CASSQAEETQYF.

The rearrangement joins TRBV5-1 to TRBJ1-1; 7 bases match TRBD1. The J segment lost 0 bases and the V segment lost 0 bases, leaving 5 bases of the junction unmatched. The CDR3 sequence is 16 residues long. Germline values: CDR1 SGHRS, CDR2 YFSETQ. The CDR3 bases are TGCGCCAGCAGCTTGGGACAGGGACTAATGAACACTGAAGCTTTCTTT. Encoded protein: CASSLGQGLMNTEAFF.

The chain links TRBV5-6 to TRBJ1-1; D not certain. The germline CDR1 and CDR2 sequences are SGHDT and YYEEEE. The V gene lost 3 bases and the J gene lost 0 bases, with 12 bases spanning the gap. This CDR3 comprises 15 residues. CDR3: CASSWRQELNTEAFF. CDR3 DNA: TGTGCCAGCAGCTGGCGACAAGAACTGAACACTGAAGCTTTCTTT.

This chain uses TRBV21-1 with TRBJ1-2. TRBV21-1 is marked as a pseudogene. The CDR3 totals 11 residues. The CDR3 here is CASSKRVGYTF. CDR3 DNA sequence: TGTGCCAGCAGCAAACGGGTCGGCTACACCTTC.

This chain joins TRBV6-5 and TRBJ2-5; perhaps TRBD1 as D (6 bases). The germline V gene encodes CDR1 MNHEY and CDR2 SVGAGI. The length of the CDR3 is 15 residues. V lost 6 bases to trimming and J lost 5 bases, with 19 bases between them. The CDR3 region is CASRFRTDIVETQYF. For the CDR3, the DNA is TGTGCCAGCAGATTTAGGACAGATATTGTGGAGACCCAGTACTTC.

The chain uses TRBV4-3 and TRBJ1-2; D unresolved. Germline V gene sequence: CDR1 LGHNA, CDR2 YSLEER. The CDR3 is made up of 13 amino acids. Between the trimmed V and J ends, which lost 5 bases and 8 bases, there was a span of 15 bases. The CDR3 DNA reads TGCGCCAGCAGCTTGGAGGGAGGACGCGGCTACACCTTC. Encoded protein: CASSLEGGRGYTF.

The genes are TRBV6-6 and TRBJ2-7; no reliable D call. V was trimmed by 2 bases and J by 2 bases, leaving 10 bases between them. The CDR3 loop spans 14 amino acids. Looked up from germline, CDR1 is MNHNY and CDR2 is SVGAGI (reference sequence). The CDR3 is CASSYKDGAYEQYV. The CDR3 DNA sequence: TGTGCCAGCAGTTACAAGGACGGCGCCTACGAGCAGTACGTC.

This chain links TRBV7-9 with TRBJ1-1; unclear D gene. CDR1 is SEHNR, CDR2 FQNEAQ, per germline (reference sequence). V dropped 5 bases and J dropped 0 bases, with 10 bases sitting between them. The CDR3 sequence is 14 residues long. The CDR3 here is CASSPSPVNTEAFF. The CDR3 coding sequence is TGTGCCAGCAGCCCGTCTCCGGTGAACACTGAAGCTTTCTTT.

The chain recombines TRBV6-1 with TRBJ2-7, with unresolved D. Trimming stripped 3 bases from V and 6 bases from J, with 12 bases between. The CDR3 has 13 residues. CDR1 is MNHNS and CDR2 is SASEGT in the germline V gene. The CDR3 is CASSEEGMREQYV. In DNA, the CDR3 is TGTGCCAGCAGTGAGGAAGGGATGCGCGAGCAGTACGTC.

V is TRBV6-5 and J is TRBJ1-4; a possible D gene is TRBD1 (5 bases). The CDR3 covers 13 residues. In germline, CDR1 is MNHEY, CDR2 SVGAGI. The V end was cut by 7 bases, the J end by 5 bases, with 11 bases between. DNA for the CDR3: TGTGCCAGCATCAGGACAAGGAATGAAAAACTGTTTTTT. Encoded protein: CASIRTRNEKLFF.

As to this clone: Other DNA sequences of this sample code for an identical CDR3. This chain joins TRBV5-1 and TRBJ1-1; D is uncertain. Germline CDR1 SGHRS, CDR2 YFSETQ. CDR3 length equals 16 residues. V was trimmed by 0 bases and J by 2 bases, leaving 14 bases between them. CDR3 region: CASSLGSSIRNTEAFF. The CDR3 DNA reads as TGCGCCAGCAGCTTGGGATCATCAATTCGAAACACTGAAGCTTTCTTT.